This T cell receptor (beta chain) was captured by sequencing in a study of early T cells in non-severe SARS-CoV-2 infection. About the research overall: The input, bulk RNA from unsorted whole blood, was sequenced, and chains were unpaired.

The study, taken as a whole, reports: Private and CD4 specificities were missed by VDJdb matching, which favored anti-spike CD8 responses.

Germline V gives CDR1 SGDLS, CDR2 YYNGEE. J lost 2 bases, V lost 0 bases, and 4 bases had no gene match. The CDR3 loop spans 15 amino acids. Unique molecular identifiers were attached to individual cDNA molecules. TCRdb re-analysed the 5' RACE reads in MiXCR, keeping a single row per CDR3 protein. This sample has about 64,000 distinct CDR3 sequences, with 7% to 10% found just once. This clonotype was counted between two and nine times. The antigen is unknown. The material sequenced was whole blood, taken at baseline. The chain combines TRBV9 with TRBJ2-5; TRBD1 aligns across 7 bases. This clonotype originated in an adult who was a healthcare worker with PCR-confirmed SARS-CoV-2 infection or an uninfected control (not recorded which). CDR3 sequence: CASSVGSGQQETQYF. As DNA, the CDR3 is TGTGCCAGCAGCGTAGGCTCGGGACAGCAAGAGACCCAGTACTTC. Full variable domain (outside the CDR3, taken from reference TRBV9 and TRBJ2-5): DSGVTQTPKHLITATGQRVTLRCSPRSGDLSVYWYQQSLDQGLQFLIQYYNGEERAKGNILERFSAQQFPDLHSELNLSSLELGDSALYFCASSVGSGQQETQYFGPGTRLLVL.